This T cell receptor (beta chain) was profiled in a study of cytomegalovirus exposure and HLA in healthy donors. This clone came up a few times. Its target is not known. Nominal health characterized the donors when sampled, though unrecorded immune exposures were likely. Both 60 Vbeta primers and 13 Jbeta primers went into the PCR. TCRdb keeps only in-frame clones here, not all; method: immunoSEQ multiplex PCR. The data show 95,000 to 100,000 clones, 65% to 80% seen once. CDR3 size: 15 residues. Germline V gives CDR1 GTSNPN, CDR2 SVGIG (reference sequence). The V gene lost 4 bases and the J gene lost 3 bases, with 16 bases spanning the gap. Study-wide results and limits: Common viral pathogens seemed to be connected with several of the most significant clusters, according to a later analysis. Presence/absence analyses treated sequencing depth as roughly uniform across donors.

The sequence derives from a man aged 60 to 75 in good health and CMV-seropositive. The chain joins TRBV30 to TRBJ1-5; tentatively, D is TRBD1 (6 bases). The sample consisted of PBMCs. The DNA of the CDR3 is TGTGCCTGGACCACAAGGGGGGGAATCAATCAGCCCCAGCATTTT. It specifies CAWTTRGGINQPQHF.